This T cell receptor (beta chain) was sequenced during a study of regulatory T cells. Broader study findings: In CD3G-deficient patients, conventional CD4+ T cells were enriched for hydrophobic CDR3 residues at positions 6 and 7.

Amplification used 52 TRBV primers and 13 TRBJ primers. Data came from immunoSEQ multiplex PCR; TCRdb stores just in-frame clones and leaves some out. The sample lists about 17,000 clones; roughly 82% were seen once. V was pared by 7 bases and J by 10 bases, with 20 bases between. The CDR3 contains 13 residues. CDR1 and CDR2 from the germline V gene are SGHRS and YFSETQ. Patients, 2 to 39 years old, had expanded memory T-cell proportions. For this clone: As yet, its antigen is unknown.

V gene TRBV5-1 combines with J gene TRBJ1-2; D is perhaps TRBD1 (5 bases). This TCR came from a person younger than 45 with CD3G deficiency. The sample comprised conventional CD4+ T cells sorted from blood. The CDR3 reads CASSSGDGFLYTF. Here the CDR3 DNA reads TGCGCCAGCTCTTCCGGGGACGGCTTTCTCTACACCTTC.